These T cell receptor beta chains were read from a single sample in a study of blood T cell repertoires in COVID-19. The protocol was immunoSEQ multiplex PCR, while the TCRdb copy is restricted to in-frame clones and leaves out a portion. The sample lists some 250,000 clones, approximately 90% occurring once. Sequenced input: PBMCs or T cells enriched from blood (not recorded which). The receptors were gathered from a woman aged 35 to 49 with acute COVID-19. The CDR3 runs from the conserved cysteine through the conserved F or W. The D gene is left open where the match is weak. Size tells how often a clone was seen (once, few, many) or the class of an expanded clone, and some rows leave it out.

V gene,J gene,D gene,clone size,CDR3 protein,CDR3 DNA
TRBV6-4,TRBJ1-1,TRBD1,.,CASSDSRQGKTEAFF,TGTGCCAGCAGTGACTCGCGACAGGGCAAGACTGAAGCTTTCTTT
TRBV28,TRBJ1-2,TRBD1,.,CASSFAGDRGLRGYTF,TGTGCCAGCAGTTTCGCTGGGGACAGGGGGCTAAGAGGCTACACCTTC
TRBV6-5,TRBJ2-5,.,.,CASSYSGRAQKKTQYF,TGTGCCAGCAGTTACTCAGGCAGGGCACAGAAAAAGACCCAGTACTTC
TRBV7-2,TRBJ2-2,TRBD1,.,CASSPDRTGTGELFF,TGTGCCAGCAGCCCCGACCGGACAGGGACCGGGGAGCTGTTTTTT
TRBV7-9,TRBJ2-1,TRBD2,.,CASSQAGTSGNEQFF,TGTGCCAGCAGCCAAGCCGGGACTAGCGGCAATGAGCAGTTCTTC
TRBV5-4,TRBJ2-3,.,.,CASSPRVPDTQYF,TGTGCCAGCAGCCCGAGAGTACCGGATACGCAGTATTTT
TRBV5-4,TRBJ1-1,.,.,CASSLASTEAFF,TGTGCCAGCAGCTTGGCCAGCACTGAAGCTTTCTTT
TRBV4-1,TRBJ1-2,.,.,CASSQDRVAPTSYTF,TGCGCCAGCAGCCAAGATCGGGTGGCCCCAACGAGCTACACCTTC
TRBV10-3,TRBJ1-5,.,.,CAISESSGVVNQPQHF,TGTGCCATCAGTGAGTCGTCAGGGGTTGTCAATCAGCCCCAGCATTTT
TRBV9,TRBJ2-5,TRBD2,.,CASSVAPAGRETQYF,TGTGCCAGCAGCGTAGCGCCAGCGGGGAGGGAGACCCAGTACTTC
TRBV7-8,TRBJ2-1,TRBD2,.,CASSSPRTSGDSYNEQFF,TGTGCCAGCAGCTCCCCCCGGACTAGCGGGGACTCCTACAATGAGCAGTTCTTC
TRBV5-4,TRBJ2-5,TRBD2,.,CASSPPSGGQETQYF,TGTGCCAGCAGCCCCCCTAGCGGGGGACAAGAGACCCAGTACTTC
TRBV24-1,TRBJ2-1,.,.,CATSDLLAGEQFF,TGTGCCACCAGTGATTTACTCGCGGGGGAGCAGTTCTTC
TRBV5-1,TRBJ1-6,.,.,CASSSEGSVYNSPLHF,TGCGCCAGCAGCTCGGAGGGCAGCGTATACAATTCACCCCTCCACTTT
TRBV5-1,TRBJ2-7,TRBD2,.,CASSKTSGGYEQYF,TGCGCCAGCAGCAAGACTAGCGGGGGCTACGAGCAGTACTTC
TRBV2,TRBJ2-5,TRBD2,.,CASSVEASGGDYF,TGTGCCAGCAGTGTGGAGGCTAGCGGGGGCGATTACTTC
TRBV30,TRBJ1-2,TRBD1,.,CAWSHKGDRDYGYTF,TGTGCCTGGAGTCACAAAGGGGACAGGGACTATGGCTACACCTTC
TRBV2,TRBJ2-1,TRBD2,.,CASSEQGLAGDEQFF,TGTGCCAGCAGTGAACAGGGACTAGCGGGTGATGAGCAGTTCTTC
TRBV13,TRBJ1-6,.,.,CASSLGGLSSNSPLHF,TGTGCCAGCAGCTTAGGGGGTTTATCTAGTAATTCACCCCTCCACTTT
TRBV5-1,TRBJ2-7,TRBD1,.,CASSRFGTGGEYEQYF,TGCGCCAGCAGCCGCTTCGGCACAGGGGGCGAATACGAGCAGTACTTC
TRBV12-3/TRBV12-4,TRBJ2-4,.,.,CASSNRRNIQYF,TGTGCCAGCAGTAATAGGAGAAACATTCAGTACTTC
TRBV7-9,TRBJ2-5,.,.,CASSLVLVYQQETQYF,TGTGCCAGCAGCTTAGTACTAGTGTACCAACAAGAGACCCAGTACTTC
TRBV11-2,TRBJ2-1,.,.,CASSLDRGNYNEQFF,TGTGCCAGCAGCTTAGACCGAGGTAACTACAATGAGCAGTTCTTC
TRBV5-6,TRBJ2-2,TRBD1,.,CASSRYRGTGELFF,TGTGCCAGCAGCAGATACAGGGGCACCGGGGAGCTGTTTTTT
TRBV9,TRBJ1-6,.,.,CASSVGRGVAGSPLHF,TGTGCCAGCAGCGTAGGGCGCGGGGTAGCGGGATCACCCCTCCACTTT
TRBV6-5,TRBJ1-1,.,.,CASSWSGTTEAFF,TGTGCCAGCAGTTGGTCAGGGACTACTGAAGCTTTCTTT
TRBV2,TRBJ1-6,.,.,CASRRTEGNYSPLHF,TGTGCCAGCAGGAGGACAGAGGGTAACTATTCACCCCTCCACTTT
TRBV24-1,TRBJ1-1,.,.,CATSDFRGTEAFF,TGTGCCACCAGTGATTTCAGGGGCACTGAAGCTTTCTTT
TRBV6-5,TRBJ1-4,.,once,CASSPGVKKLFF,TGTGCCAGCAGTCCGGGGGTGAAAAAACTGTTTTTT
TRBV6-2/TRBV6-3,TRBJ1-1,.,.,CASSLNMNTEAFF,TGTGCCAGCAGTTTAAACATGAACACTGAAGCTTTCTTT
TRBV7-2,TRBJ2-7,TRBD2,.,CASSLFATSGGYEQYF,TGTGCCAGCAGCTTATTCGCGACTAGCGGTGGCTACGAGCAGTACTTC
TRBV29-1,TRBJ1-4,.,once,CSAVEGRGEKLFF,TGCAGCGCTGTAGAGGGCCGTGGTGAAAAACTGTTTTTT
TRBV6-5,TRBJ1-2,.,.,CASKPGHPYGYTF,TGTGCCAGCAAACCGGGACACCCCTATGGCTACACCTTC
TRBV5-5,TRBJ2-7,TRBD2,once,CASSLAASGGYEQYF,TGTGCCAGCAGCTTGGCTGCTAGCGGGGGCTACGAGCAGTACTTC
TRBV6-1,TRBJ2-3,TRBD2,.,CASSAGPLSGGVTDTQYF,TGTGCCAGCAGTGCCGGGCCCCTAAGCGGGGGGGTCACAGATACGCAGTATTTT
TRBV28,TRBJ1-3,.,.,CASPRGNTIYF,TGTGCCAGCCCGCGAGGAAACACCATATATTTT
TRBV11-3,TRBJ1-6,.,.,CASSRDIDNSPLHF,TGTGCCAGCAGCCGGGACATAGATAATTCACCCCTCCACTTT
TRBV5-1,TRBJ1-1,TRBD1,few,CASSLQGEYTEAFF,TGCGCCAGCAGCTTGCAGGGGGAGTACACTGAAGCTTTCTTT
TRBV29-1,TRBJ1-2,.,.,CSAIGFGGNPYGYTF,TGCAGCGCCATAGGGTTTGGGGGCAACCCCTATGGCTACACCTTC
TRBV11-3,TRBJ2-7,TRBD2,.,CASSPGLATYEQYF,TGTGCCAGCAGCCCAGGACTAGCTACCTACGAGCAGTACTTC
TRBV4-1,TRBJ2-5,TRBD1,.,CASSQGDRAQETQYF,TGCGCCAGCAGCCAGGGAGACAGGGCCCAAGAGACCCAGTACTTC
TRBV29-1,TRBJ1-1,.,.,CSVTRGWGTEAFF,TGCAGCGTTACCAGGGGTTGGGGCACTGAAGCTTTCTTT
TRBV3-1/TRBV3-2,TRBJ2-1,TRBD2,once,CASSPYRGDYNEQFF,TGTGCCAGCAGCCCCTATCGGGGGGATTACAATGAGCAGTTCTTC
TRBV11-2,TRBJ2-5,.,.,CASSPSSDFQETQYF,TGTGCCAGCAGCCCCTCCTCGGACTTTCAAGAGACCCAGTACTTC
TRBV6-5,TRBJ1-1,TRBD1,.,CASSDTGGGLEAFF,TGTGCCAGCAGCGACACAGGGGGCGGTCTTGAAGCTTTCTTT
TRBV18,TRBJ2-1,TRBD1,.,CASSPKQAQQGAWNEQFF,TGTGCCAGCTCACCAAAGCAGGCCCAACAGGGGGCATGGAATGAGCAGTTCTTC
TRBV5-1,TRBJ2-3,.,.,CASKGRGTQYF,TGCGCCAGCAAAGGTAGGGGCACGCAGTATTTT
TRBV28,TRBJ1-6,.,.,CASIDRSYSPLHF,TGTGCCAGCATTGACAGATCTTATTCACCCCTCCACTTT
TRBV6-5,TRBJ2-3,TRBD2,.,CASTQRGATDTQYF,TGTGCCAGCACACAGCGGGGGGCGACAGATACGCAGTATTTT
TRBV5-4,TRBJ1-2,TRBD1,.,CASRGRQGREGYTF,TGTGCCAGCAGGGGAAGACAGGGACGCGAGGGCTACACCTTC
TRBV28,TRBJ1-2,TRBD1,.,CASSPISRQGNGYTF,TGTGCCAGCAGTCCCATCTCGAGACAGGGGAACGGCTACACCTTC
TRBV6-2/TRBV6-3,TRBJ2-1,TRBD1,.,CASSRTGGTYNEQFF,TGTGCCAGCAGCAGGACAGGGGGGACCTACAATGAGCAGTTCTTC
TRBV29-1,TRBJ2-3,TRBD2,.,CSSTSGNTDTQYF,TGCAGCTCGACTAGCGGCAACACAGATACGCAGTATTTT
TRBV10-2,TRBJ1-2,TRBD1,.,CASTRDRLNGYTF,TGCGCCAGCACCAGGGACAGGTTAAATGGCTACACCTTC
TRBV2,TRBJ2-3,TRBD2,.,CASSSWTSMGDTQYF,TGTGCCAGCAGTTCTTGGACTAGCATGGGAGATACGCAGTATTTT
TRBV18,TRBJ1-2,.,.,CASSPPLGFGYTF,TGTGCCAGCTCACCACCGTTGGGCTTCGGCTACACCTTC
TRBV2,TRBJ2-1,.,.,CASSPWTGEQFF,TGTGCCAGCAGTCCTTGGACTGGGGAGCAGTTCTTC
TRBV19,TRBJ2-2,TRBD1,.,CASNKGQGTGELFF,TGTGCCAGTAATAAGGGACAGGGCACCGGGGAGCTGTTTTTT
TRBV28,TRBJ1-1,.,.,CASSSRGGNTEAFF,TGTGCCAGCAGTTCGAGGGGGGGGAACACTGAAGCTTTCTTT